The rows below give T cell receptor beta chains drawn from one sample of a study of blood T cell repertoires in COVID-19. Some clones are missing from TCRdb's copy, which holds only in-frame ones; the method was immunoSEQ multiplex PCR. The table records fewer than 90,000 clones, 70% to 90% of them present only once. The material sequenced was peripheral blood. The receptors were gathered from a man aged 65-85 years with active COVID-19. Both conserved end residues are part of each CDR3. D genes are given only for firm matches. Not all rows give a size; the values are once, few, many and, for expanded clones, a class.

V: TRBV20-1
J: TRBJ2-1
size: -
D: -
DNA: TGCAGCGCACTAGCTGTCGATGAGCAGTTCTTC
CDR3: CSALAVDEQFF

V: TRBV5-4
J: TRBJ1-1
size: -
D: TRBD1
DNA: TGTGCCAGCAGCCCCCCGGGACAGGGCTACACTGAAGCTTTCTTT
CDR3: CASSPPGQGYTEAFF

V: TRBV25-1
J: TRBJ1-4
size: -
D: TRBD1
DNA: TGTGCCAGCAGTGACCCACAGGGGGCAGGGGAAAAACTGTTTTTT
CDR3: CASSDPQGAGEKLFF

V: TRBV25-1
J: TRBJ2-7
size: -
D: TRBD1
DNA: TGTGCCAGCAGTGAATATGGGGGACAGGGTGCCCACGAGCAGTACTTC
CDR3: CASSEYGGQGAHEQYF

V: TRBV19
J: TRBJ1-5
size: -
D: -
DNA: TGTGCCAGTAGTTGGGGGCCTGGGGGGGCTAATCAGCCCCAGCATTTT
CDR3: CASSWGPGGANQPQHF

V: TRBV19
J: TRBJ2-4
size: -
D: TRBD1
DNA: TGTGCCAGTAGCCCACAGGGGTGGGGGAACATTCAGTACTTC
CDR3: CASSPQGWGNIQYF

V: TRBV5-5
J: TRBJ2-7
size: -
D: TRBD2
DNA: TGTGCCAGCAGCCCGGGGGGGGGACCGTACGAGCAGTACTTC
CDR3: CASSPGGGPYEQYF

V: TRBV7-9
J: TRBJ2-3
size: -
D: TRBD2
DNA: TGTGCCAGCAGAACCGACTGGACTAGTACAGATACGCAGTATTTT
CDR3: CASRTDWTSTDTQYF

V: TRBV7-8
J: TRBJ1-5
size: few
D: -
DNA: TGTGCCAGCAGGGCCGCGGGGGGTCAGCCCCAGCATTTT
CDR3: CASRAAGGQPQHF

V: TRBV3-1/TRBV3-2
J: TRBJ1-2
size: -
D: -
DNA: TGTGCCAGCAGCCAGGCACGTGGCTACACCTTC
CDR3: CASSQARGYTF

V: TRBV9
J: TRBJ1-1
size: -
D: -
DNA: TGTGCCAGCAGCCCCCAGCGGCTGGGCACTGAAGCTTTCTTT
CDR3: CASSPQRLGTEAFF

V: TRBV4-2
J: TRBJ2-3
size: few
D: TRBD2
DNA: TGTGCCAGCAGCCCACTAGCGGGGGGGGTGGGGCCAGATACGCAGTATTTT
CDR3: CASSPLAGGVGPDTQYF

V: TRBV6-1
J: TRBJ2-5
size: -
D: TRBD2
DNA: TGTGCCAGCAGTGAAGGGGGACTACCCCAAGAGACCCAGTACTTC
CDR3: CASSEGGLPQETQYF

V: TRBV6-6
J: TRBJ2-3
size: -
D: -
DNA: TGTGCCAGCAGTACCCGACAGGCCCCTAGCACAGATACGCAGTATTTT
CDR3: CASSTRQAPSTDTQYF

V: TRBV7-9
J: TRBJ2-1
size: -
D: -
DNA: TGTGCCAGCAGCTTATTGGGAGTCAATGAGCAGTTCTTC
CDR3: CASSLLGVNEQFF

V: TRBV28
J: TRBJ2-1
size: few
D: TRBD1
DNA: TGTGCCAGCAGACCGGGACAGGAAAAGAGGCAGTTCTTC
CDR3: CASRPGQEKRQFF

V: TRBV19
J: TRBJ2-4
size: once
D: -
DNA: TGTGCCAGTAGTATAGGGCAGACCAGGAACATTCAGTACTTC
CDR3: CASSIGQTRNIQYF

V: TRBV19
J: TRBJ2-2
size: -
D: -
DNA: TGTGCCAGTAGTATCGGTCCGAACACCGGGGAGCTGTTTTTT
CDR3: CASSIGPNTGELFF

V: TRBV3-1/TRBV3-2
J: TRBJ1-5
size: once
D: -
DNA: TGTGCCAGCAGCCCGACAGCATATAGCAATCAGCCCCAGCATTTT
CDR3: CASSPTAYSNQPQHF

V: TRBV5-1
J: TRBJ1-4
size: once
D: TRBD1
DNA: TGCGCCAGCAGCCCCCAGGGGGGCCCGCAGGAAAAACTGTTTTTT
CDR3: CASSPQGGPQEKLFF

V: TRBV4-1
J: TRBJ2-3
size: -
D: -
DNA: TGCGCCAGCAGCCAACCCGCGGGTACGGATACGCAGTATTTT
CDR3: CASSQPAGTDTQYF

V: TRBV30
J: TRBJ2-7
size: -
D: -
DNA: TGTGCCTGGAGTGCCGCCCCGGGGGTAGCCCCCTACGAGCAGTACTTC
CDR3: CAWSAAPGVAPYEQYF

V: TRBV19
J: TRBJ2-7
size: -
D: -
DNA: TGTGCCAGTAGTACACACAGCGGCAACCTCTACGAGCAGTACTTC
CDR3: CASSTHSGNLYEQYF

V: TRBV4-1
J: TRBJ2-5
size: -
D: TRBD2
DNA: TGCGCCAGCAGCCAAGATCCCTGGGCTAGCGGTGAGACCCAGTACTTC
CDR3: CASSQDPWASGETQYF

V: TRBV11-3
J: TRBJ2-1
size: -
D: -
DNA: TGTGCCAGCAGCTTAGAGAGTCACTCCTACAATGAGCAGTTCTTC
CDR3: CASSLESHSYNEQFF

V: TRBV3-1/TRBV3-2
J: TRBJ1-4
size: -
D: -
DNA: TGTGCCAGCAGCCCCCCCGGGTCCGCTAATGAAAAACTGTTTTTT
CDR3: CASSPPGSANEKLFF

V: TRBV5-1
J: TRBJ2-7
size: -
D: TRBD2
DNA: TGCGCCAGCAGCATCAATAGCGGGAGAAGCCACGAGCAGTACTTC
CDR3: CASSINSGRSHEQYF

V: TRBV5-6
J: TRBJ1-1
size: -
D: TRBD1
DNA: TGTGCCAGCAGCCTGACAGGGGGCCCGACCATTTACACTGAAGCTTTCTTT
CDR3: CASSLTGGPTIYTEAFF

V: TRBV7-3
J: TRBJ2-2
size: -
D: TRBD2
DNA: TGTGCCAGCAGCTTAGGGACTAGCGCAGGGGAGCTGTTTTTT
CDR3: CASSLGTSAGELFF

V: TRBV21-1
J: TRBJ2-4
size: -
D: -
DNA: TGTGCCAGCAGCATCGCCGGGACAGGGGATGGAAACATTCAGTACTTC
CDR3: CASSIAGTGDGNIQYF

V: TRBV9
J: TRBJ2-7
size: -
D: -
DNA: TGTGCCAGCAGCTCACCATGGAACGGAGGTAACGACGAGCAGTACTTC
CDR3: CASSSPWNGGNDEQYF

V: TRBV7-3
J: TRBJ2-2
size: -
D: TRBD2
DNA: TGTGCCAGCAGCTTAGGGCCGACTAGCGGGTCGAACACCGGGGAGCTGTTTTTT
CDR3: CASSLGPTSGSNTGELFF

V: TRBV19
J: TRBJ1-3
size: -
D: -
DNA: TGTGCCAGTAGCCTCCGGACTCCGAACCAAAGAAAATCTGGAAACACCATATATTTT
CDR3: CASSLRTPNQRKSGNTIYF

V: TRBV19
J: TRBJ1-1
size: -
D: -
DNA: TGTGCCAGTAGTGACGCGACAGGATCGAACACTGAAGCTTTCTTT
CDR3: CASSDATGSNTEAFF

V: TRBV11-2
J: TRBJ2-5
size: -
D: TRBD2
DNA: TGTGCCAGCAGCTCCTGGACTAGCGCGGGTGGTGAGACCCAGTACTTC
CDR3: CASSSWTSAGGETQYF

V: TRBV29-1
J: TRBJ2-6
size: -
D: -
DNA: TGCAGCGTTGGGTTAGGTGGGGCGGGAAACGTCCTGACTTTC
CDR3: CSVGLGGAGNVLTF

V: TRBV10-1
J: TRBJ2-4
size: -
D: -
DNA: TGCGCCAGCAGTGAGGTCAGGATAGCCAAAAACATTCAGTACTTC
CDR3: CASSEVRIAKNIQYF